A selection of T cell receptor beta chains follows, all from one sample in a study of cytomegalovirus exposure and HLA in healthy donors. Sequencing was performed with immunoSEQ multiplex PCR; in TCRdb, only in-frame clones are kept and a portion is missing. Of approximately 70,000 clones in the sample, roughly 78% were seen once. Sample: PBMCs. Source of these receptors: a middle-aged man in good health and CMV-seronegative. CDR3s include the opening cysteine and the closing phenylalanine or tryptophan. The D gene is left open where the match is weak. Only some rows state a clone size, as once, few, many or a class for expanded clones.

j_gene,v_gene,abundance,d_gene,CDR3nt,CDR3aa
TRBJ1-2,TRBV28,NA,NA,TGTGCCAGCAGACGATCGACAGCTGGCTACACCTTC,CASRRSTAGYTF
TRBJ2-3,TRBV7-6,NA,NA,TGTGCCAGCAGCCGCCAACAGGGTGGGACAGATACGCAGTATTTT,CASSRQQGGTDTQYF
TRBJ1-1,TRBV6-1,few,NA,TGTGCCAGCAGGACAGGATTGAACACTGAAGCTTTCTTT,CASRTGLNTEAFF
TRBJ1-1,TRBV11-3,NA,NA,TGTGCCGTTGCTCGAGGCACTGAAGCTTTCTTT,CAVARGTEAFF
TRBJ2-3,TRBV7-3,NA,TRBD2,TGTGCCAGCAGCTTAAGGAGCGGGGGGGCAGCAGATACGCAGTATTTT,CASSLRSGGAADTQYF
TRBJ2-1,TRBV7-8,NA,NA,TGTGCCAGCAGCTCAGGATACAATGAGCAGTTCTTC,CASSSGYNEQFF
TRBJ1-1,TRBV19,NA,NA,TGTGCCAGTAGGACACAGGGTTCTGAAGCTTTCTTT,CASRTQGSEAFF
TRBJ1-1,TRBV6-5,NA,NA,TGTGCCAGCAGTTACGAGGGCCGCGGGGCTGAAGCTTTCTTT,CASSYEGRGAEAFF
TRBJ2-1,TRBV2,NA,TRBD2,TGTGCCAGCAGTCCCGGGACTAGCGGGGGATTGACGTTCTTC,CASSPGTSGGLTFF
TRBJ2-5,TRBV5-1,once,NA,TGCGCCAGCAGCTTCGGTTCAGGGTACCAAGAGACCCAGTACTTC,CASSFGSGYQETQYF
TRBJ1-5,TRBV6-5,NA,NA,TGTGCCACCCGGGGGATAGGCATGAATCAGCCCCAGCATTTT,CATRGIGMNQPQHF
TRBJ2-7,TRBV6-1,NA,TRBD2,TGTGCCAGCAGTGACGGCCTAGCGGGATTTCGCGAGCAGTACTTC,CASSDGLAGFREQYF
TRBJ2-1,TRBV7-9,NA,TRBD1,TGTGCCAGCAGCTTAGGACAGGGTACCTACAATGAGCAGTTCTTC,CASSLGQGTYNEQFF
TRBJ2-5,TRBV11-2,NA,NA,TGTGCCAGCAGCTTAAGGAGGACGGCACAAGAGACCCAGTACTTC,CASSLRRTAQETQYF
TRBJ2-7,TRBV11-2,once,TRBD2,TGTGCCAGCAGCCGGACTAGCGGCTACTACGAGCAGTACTTC,CASSRTSGYYEQYF
TRBJ1-2,TRBV28,few,TRBD1,TGTGCCAGCACCCCAGGGGGCAGGTATGGCTACACCTTC,CASTPGGRYGYTF
TRBJ1-2,TRBV6-6,NA,TRBD1,TGTGCCAGCAGTTACCCGGGACAGGGGGCGATTGGCTACACCTTC,CASSYPGQGAIGYTF
TRBJ2-5,TRBV11-2,NA,TRBD1,TGTGCCAGCAGCCAACCCAGGGGGCGTCAAGAGACCCAGTACTTC,CASSQPRGRQETQYF
TRBJ2-3,TRBV12-5,NA,TRBD2,TGTGCTAGTGGTTTGGAAGCGAGCGGGAGTAGGCAGTATTTT,CASGLEASGSRQYF
TRBJ2-1,TRBV7-9,NA,NA,TGTGCCAGCAGCTTAGAAGAGGCGAGCTCCTACAATGAGCAGTTCTTC,CASSLEEASSYNEQFF
TRBJ2-1,TRBV5-6,NA,NA,TGTGCCAGCAGCTTTGAGGGTAGAAGCTCCTACAATGAGCAGTTCTTC,CASSFEGRSSYNEQFF
TRBJ2-7,TRBV19,NA,NA,TGTGCCAGTAGAAGACAGGGCGGAGGGTACGAGCAGTACTTC,CASRRQGGGYEQYF
TRBJ1-4,TRBV28,NA,TRBD1,TGTGCCAGCAGTTTTCGGCGAACAGGGGGCCGAGTTGAAAAACTGTTTTTT,CASSFRRTGGRVEKLFF
TRBJ2-7,TRBV2,NA,NA,TGTGCCAGCAGCCTTAGCGGAACTAGCTCCTACGAGCAGTACTTC,CASSLSGTSSYEQYF
TRBJ2-1,TRBV7-2,NA,TRBD2,TGTGCCAGCAGCCTGGGACTAGCGGGGTACAATGAGCAGTTCTTC,CASSLGLAGYNEQFF
TRBJ2-7,TRBV27,NA,TRBD2,TGTGCCAGCAGCCCTAGAGGAGGGACTAGCGCCTACTACGAGCAGTACTTC,CASSPRGGTSAYYEQYF
TRBJ2-5,TRBV2,NA,NA,TGTGCCAGCAACCCGACAGGAGAGACCCAGTACTTC,CASNPTGETQYF